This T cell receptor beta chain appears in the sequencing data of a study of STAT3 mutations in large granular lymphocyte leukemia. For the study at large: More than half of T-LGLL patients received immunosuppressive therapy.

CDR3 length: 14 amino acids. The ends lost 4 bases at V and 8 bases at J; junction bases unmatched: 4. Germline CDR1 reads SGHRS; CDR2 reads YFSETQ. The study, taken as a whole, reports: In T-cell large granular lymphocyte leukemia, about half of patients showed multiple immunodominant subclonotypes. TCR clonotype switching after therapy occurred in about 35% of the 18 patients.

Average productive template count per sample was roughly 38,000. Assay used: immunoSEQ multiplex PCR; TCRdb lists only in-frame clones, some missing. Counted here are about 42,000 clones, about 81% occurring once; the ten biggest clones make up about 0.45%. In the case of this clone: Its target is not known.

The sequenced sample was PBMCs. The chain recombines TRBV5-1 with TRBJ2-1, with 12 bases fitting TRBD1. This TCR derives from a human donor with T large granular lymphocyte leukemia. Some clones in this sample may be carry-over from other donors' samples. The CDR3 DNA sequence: TGCGCCAGCAGCCCGGGACAGGGGGCTGATGAGCAGTTCTTC. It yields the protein CASSPGQGADEQFF.